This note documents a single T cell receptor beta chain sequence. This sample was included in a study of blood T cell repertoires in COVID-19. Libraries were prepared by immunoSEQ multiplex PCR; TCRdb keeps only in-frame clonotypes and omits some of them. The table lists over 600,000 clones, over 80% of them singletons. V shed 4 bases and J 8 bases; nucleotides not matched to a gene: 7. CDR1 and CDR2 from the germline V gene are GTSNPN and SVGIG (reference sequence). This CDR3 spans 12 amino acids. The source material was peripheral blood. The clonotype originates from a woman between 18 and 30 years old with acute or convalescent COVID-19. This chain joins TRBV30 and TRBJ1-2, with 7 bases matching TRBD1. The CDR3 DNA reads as TGTGCCTGGAACGACAGGGCGGAAGGCTACACCTTC. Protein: CAWNDRAEGYTF.